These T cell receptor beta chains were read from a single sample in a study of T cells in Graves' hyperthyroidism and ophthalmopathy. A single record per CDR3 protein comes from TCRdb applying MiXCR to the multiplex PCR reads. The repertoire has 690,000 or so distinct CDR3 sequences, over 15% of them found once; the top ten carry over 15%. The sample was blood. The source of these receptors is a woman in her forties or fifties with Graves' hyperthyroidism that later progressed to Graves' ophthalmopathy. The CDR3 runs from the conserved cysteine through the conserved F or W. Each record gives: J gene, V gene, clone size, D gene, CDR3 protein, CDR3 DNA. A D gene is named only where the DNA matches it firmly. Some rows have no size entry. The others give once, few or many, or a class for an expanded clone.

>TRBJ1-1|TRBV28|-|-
CASSLSRDKAFF
TGTGCCAGCAGTTTATCCAGGGATAAAGCTTTCTTT
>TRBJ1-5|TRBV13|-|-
CASSSGTGENQPQHF
TGTGCCAGCAGTTCAGGGACGGGGGAGAATCAGCCCCAGCATTTT
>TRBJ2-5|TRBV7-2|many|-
CASSSEGGARETQYF
TGTGCCAGCAGCTCGGAGGGGGGGGCCAGAGAGACCCAGTACTTC
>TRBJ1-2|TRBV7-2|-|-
CASSLAIGGGGYTF
TGTGCCAGCAGCTTAGCGATCGGGGGTGGCGGCTACACCTTC
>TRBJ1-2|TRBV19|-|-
CASTRLGGYGYTF
TGTGCCAGTACAAGACTAGGGGGCTATGGCTACACCTTC
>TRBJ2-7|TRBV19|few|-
CASRDLEASYEQYF
TGTGCCAGTAGGGACCTGGAGGCTTCCTACGAGCAGTACTTC
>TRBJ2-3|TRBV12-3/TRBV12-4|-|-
CASRELDGPDTQYF
TGTGCCAGCAGGGAACTAGATGGCCCAGATACGCAGTATTTT
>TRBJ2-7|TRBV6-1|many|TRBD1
CASNPGTGVEQYF
TGTGCCAGCAACCCCGGGACAGGAGTCGAGCAGTACTTC
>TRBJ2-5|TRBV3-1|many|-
CASSPTTGQETQYF
TGTGCCAGCAGTCCTACTACAGGTCAAGAGACCCAGTACTTC
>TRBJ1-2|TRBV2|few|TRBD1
CARVSGGLRGYTF
TGTGCCAGGGTGTCAGGGGGCCTTCGAGGCTACACCTTC
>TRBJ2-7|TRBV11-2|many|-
CASSLDSPRGLNYEQYF
TGTGCCAGCAGCTTAGATTCCCCTCGCGGACTGAACTACGAGCAGTACTTC
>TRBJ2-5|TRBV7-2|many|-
CASGSGLLKTQYF
TGTGCCAGCGGGAGCGGTCTTTTAAAGACCCAGTACTTC
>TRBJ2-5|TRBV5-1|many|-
CASRMGTQETQYF
TGCGCCAGCAGGATGGGGACTCAAGAGACCCAGTACTTC
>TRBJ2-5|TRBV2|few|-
CATSRVVETQYF
TGTGCCACCTCCCGGGTGGTGGAGACCCAGTACTTC
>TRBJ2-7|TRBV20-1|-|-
CSARDEGGYTYEQYF
TGCAGTGCTAGAGATGAGGGAGGCTATACTTACGAGCAGTACTTC